One TCR beta chain is described in this entry. Its specific antigen is unknown. One base away there is no much larger clone; base qualities are not given. This entry comes from a study of OX40 agonist ivuxolimab in advanced cancers. The study in broad terms: Ivuxolimab, which targeted the costimulatory receptor OX40 (CD134), was an agonistic, fully human IgG2 monoclonal antibody. Prior anti-PD-1, anti-PD-L1 or anti-CTLA-4 therapy was permitted, and approximately 39% of dose-escalation patients had received checkpoint inhibitors. Intravenous ivuxolimab was administered to patients every 2 weeks at six dose levels: 0.01, 0.1, 0.3, 1.5, 3 and 10 mg/kg. Partial responses occurred in three dose-escalation patients: two with cutaneous melanoma and one with hepatocellular carcinoma. The paper reports the monotherapy dose-escalation portion (N of about 47 patients) of the phase I ivuxolimab trial. Of the roughly 51 patients in dose escalation, about 20 had hepatocellular carcinoma, some 15 had melanoma, 9 had renal cell carcinoma and 9 had head and neck cancer. The point of sequencing TCRbeta in the periphery was to test whether ivuxolimab changed TCR sequence diversity and drove clonal T-cell expansion. The dose-escalation cohort was 82.7% male with a mean age of roughly 62 years, ranging from about 23 to 85. Study-wide conclusions, independent of this receptor: Low levels of normalized T-cell clonal expansion were also seen in some nonresponding patients. Partial responders in the 0.1-3.0 mg/kg groups had among the lowest normalized peripheral clonal expansion, especially among CD8+ T cells. On average, CD8+ T cells showed more expanded clones than CD4+ T cells after ivuxolimab. Clonal expansion of both CD4+ and CD8+ blood T cells was observed from baseline to week 6 at doses 0.1 to 3.0 mg/kg. Which antigens the clonally expanded peripheral T cells were specific for was not determined.

The trial excluded patients who had a history of autoimmune disease or were on systemic immunosuppression. In every dose cohort, peripheral blood was drawn for TCR sequencing at baseline, cycle 4 day 1, and cycle 7 day 1. The samples were drawn from a first-in-human, open-label, multicenter phase I dose-escalation trial of ivuxolimab. Adults with locally advanced or metastatic melanoma, renal cell carcinoma, hepatocellular carcinoma or head and neck squamous cell carcinoma were enrolled in the trial. CD4+ and CD8+ T cells were sorted separately from peripheral blood before TCR sequencing. To sequence the TCRbeta CDR3 region, genomic DNA was isolated from the sorted cells. The immunoSEQ Assay was used for sequencing of TCRbeta CDR3 regions. The table comes from immuneACCESS by way of TCRdb, which keeps in-frame sequences with V and J called. Part of the clones is missing from these tables; in studies checked, under half for an unresolved V gene and the rest for unknown reasons. A total of about 35,000 clones appear in this sample, 80% to 85% of them only once. The ten largest account for 20% to 30% of the sample.

The CDR3 holds 14 amino acids from the cysteine to the phenylalanine. Solely the CDR3 DNA is kept, with 42 bases framed from the first base. The junction shows trimming of 0 bases on V and 4 bases on J, plus 11 bases between the germline ends. CDR1 and CDR2 (SGDLS, YYNGEE) derive from the germline V gene. Sequenced here: CD4+ or CD8+ T cells sorted from blood, sampled in a trial of the OX40 agonist ivuxolimab. This TCR was recovered from an adult with an advanced solid tumor such as melanoma, head and neck, liver or kidney cancer. This receptor chain uses TRBV9 and TRBJ2-7; D gene: possibly TRBD2, on 6 matching bases. The CDR3 region reads CASSVAGGGYEQYF. The DNA is as follows: TGTGCCAGCAGCGTAGCTGGCGGAGGGTACGAGCAGTACTTC.